This T cell receptor beta chain was sequenced for a study of blood T cell repertoires in COVID-19 (dated by TCRdb to the early 2020s). Concerning the study at large: Samples covering the acute and convalescent phases of COVID-19 were provided by collaborators in the United States, Italy and Spain. The material from the prospective study consisted of cDNA or gDNA derived from T cells, B-cell-depleted T cells, or PBMCs. Subjects who had been exposed to COVID-19, were actively infected with it, or had recovered from it provided the deeply sampled blood TCRbeta repertoires that made up the dataset. The repertoires were released in a freely available public database meant as a resource for research on the immune response to SARS-CoV-2. Samples came from the ongoing ImmuneRACE study (first 160 participants) plus 1,254 subjects from 6 global collaborators. The sample metadata nearly always contained a de-identified subject ID, COVID-19 status, age in years and sex. HLA class I and class II types, where available, came from metadata supplied by the sample provider rather than from assay-based typing. Overall study results and their limits: The quantity of clinical and demographic metadata differed by source and by participant and was supplied without curation.

TCRbeta CDR3 regions were amplified from genomic DNA by means of the immunoSEQ Assay, a bias-controlled multiplex PCR. Per the source publication's procedure: Nucleated cell counts per sample were estimated from amplification of reference gene primers within the assay. To quantify the absolute abundance of each unique TCRbeta CDR3 rearrangement, sequence reads were collapsed and filtered. Productive Simpson clonality was computed per sample as the square root of Simpson's diversity index over productive rearrangements. TCRdb holds this immuneACCESS table with in-frame rearrangements only. Some clones are missing; in checked studies, unresolved V genes explain under half, and the rest has no known cause. V and J calls and clone size are copied from that table; D and trimming were computed from the DNA. In this sample the table shows around 300,000 clones, around 90% of which occur a single time. 1% of the sample comes from the top ten.

Collaborating institutions collected whole blood in K2EDTA tubes following their own protocols. For TCRbeta analysis, collaborators shipped samples as frozen whole blood, isolated PBMCs, or DNA extracted from either of those sample types. About this clone itself: Its antigen target is currently unknown. Per-base quality was not reported, and no clone a single base away is much larger than it.

The receptor's source is a man aged 45 to 65 with active or convalescent COVID-19. Material for sequencing was peripheral blood.

CDR3 reads: CASSSGQTNEKLFF. The base sequence is TGTGCCAGCAGCTCGGGACAAACTAATGAAAAACTGTTTTTT. The sequence links TRBV5-4 to TRBJ1-4; a tentative D match to TRBD1 spans 6 bases. CDR1 and CDR2, per the germline V gene (reference sequence), are SGHNT and YYREEE. Inclusive of the bounding cysteine and phenylalanine, the CDR3 is 14 residues long. CDR3 DNA only is kept here, 42 bases in frame from base 1. Trimming at the junction amounts to 3 bases on V and 1 base on J, and the germline ends lie 7 bases apart.